This T cell receptor beta chain was recorded in a study of T cell responses to AZD1222 COVID-19 vaccine. As concerns this clone: Its antigen is not known.

V lost 0 bases, J lost 2 bases, and 8 bases stayed unmatched. Looked up from germline, CDR1 is SGHNT and CDR2 is YYREEE (reference sequence). CDR3 length: 17 residues. Measured with immunoSEQ multiplex PCR; TCRdb has only the in-frame clones, and not every one. The table lists more than 110,000 clones. The study's findings and limits: Spike-specific TCRs gained breadth and depth after people received two AZD1222 doses. Spike regions recognized by vaccine-associated CD4 TCRs spanned the protein, led by 160-218 and 743-854. Reportedly, nearly half of unique spike TCRs recognized epitopes outside B.1.351/B.1.1.7 mutations. After the peak T cell response, and only then, were repertoires sampled.

The sequencing sample was made of peripheral blood. The V gene is TRBV5-4, the J gene TRBJ1-1; 9 bases are shared with TRBD1. This receptor was taken from an adult in good health. CDR3 loop: CASSLGWGQGQNTEAFF. DNA of the CDR3: TGTGCCAGCAGCTTGGGATGGGGACAGGGTCAAAACACTGAAGCTTTCTTT.